This T cell receptor beta chain is from a study of T-cell memory formation after mild COVID-19 (dated by TCRdb to the early 2020s). For context, the study as a whole: TCR sequence clusters from the two donors were largely donor specific. Two young, previously healthy adult volunteers made up the cohort, one male and one female. Longitudinal TCRalpha and TCRbeta repertoire sequencing tracked T-cell clones expanding and contracting after mild COVID-19 in two donors.

Reads for this sample came from an Illumina NovaSeq 6000. TCRalpha and TCRbeta cDNA libraries were constructed by 5'RACE with constant-segment primers, with sample barcodes and unique molecular identifiers being introduced. Trizol reagent was used to extract RNA from every sample. Amplification of the libraries took two PCR steps, and the second step added a second sample barcode plus Illumina TruSeq adapters. Sequencing of the libraries was done on an Illumina NovaSeq, producing 2 x 150 bp paired-end reads. As for the original processing: Demultiplexing of reads and collapsing into UMI-guided consensus sequences were performed with migec v1.2.7. Using mixcr v2.1.11, the UMI consensuses were aligned to TRA and TRB V and J templates and assembled into clonotypes. Clonotypes were classified as expanded or contracted when called significant by both edgeR and NoisET, with noise models trained on biological replicates. edgeR calls used a false discovery rate-adjusted p below 0.01 and a log2 fold-change threshold of 1. As an exploratory analysis of dynamics, PCA with hierarchical clustering was applied to max-normalized trajectories of the 1000 most abundant clonotypes. Separately sequenced CD4+ and CD8+ repertoires were used to assign the CD4 or CD8 phenotype of responding clones. The public reads were run again by TCRdb, first through fastp at Q25 and then through MiXCR, and only productive beta chains were kept. Rows merge per CDR3 protein into single entries with the most common DNA and genes. TCRdb, rather than the study authors, made the V and J calls. Counted in this sample were 350,000 to 450,000 distinct CDR3 sequences; less than 25% of them appeared once. In total, the top ten clones hold 7.5% to 10% of the sample.

Ficoll-Paque density gradient centrifugation was the method used to isolate PBMCs. The research as a whole found: Whether the second-wave clones peaking on day 37 were SARS-CoV-2 specific was not confirmed. The detection of some responding clones in pre-infection memory suggests that pre-existing cross-reactive memory T cells joined the SARS-CoV-2 response. Contracting CD4+ clones appeared mostly in the CM and EM memory subsets, whereas CD8+ clones were enriched in EMRA. Clones contracting from day 15 to 85 had balanced CD4/CD8 phenotypes, while a second wave expanding from day 15 to 37 was biased towards CD4+. The study covered only a couple of mild cases, and larger cohorts including severe cases with pre-infection samples were considered necessary.

The CDR3 holds 17 amino acids from the cysteine to the phenylalanine. The DNA shown is the 51-base CDR3, in frame from base 1. Relative to germline, V is missing 0 bases and J is missing 8 bases, with 10 bases of the junction outside any gene match. Via the germline V gene (reference sequence), CDR1 is LNHNV and CDR2 YYDKDF. With respect to this clonotype: The target of this receptor is not known. Base quality data are lacking; no much larger clone is found one base away.

This TCR was recovered from an adult woman who had mild COVID-19 (a few samples of this study predate the infection). The sample titles of this study are shuffled in the database, so cell type and time point are left out; the donor was told from shared clones. The sample comprised PBMCs or a T cell subset sorted from them (not recorded which). The V and J genes are TRBV15 and TRBJ2-1; 10 bases in the junction line up with TRBD2. CDR3 region: CATSRDRGASGSHEQFF. The bases read TGTGCCACCAGCAGAGATAGGGGGGCTAGCGGGAGCCATGAGCAGTTCTTC.